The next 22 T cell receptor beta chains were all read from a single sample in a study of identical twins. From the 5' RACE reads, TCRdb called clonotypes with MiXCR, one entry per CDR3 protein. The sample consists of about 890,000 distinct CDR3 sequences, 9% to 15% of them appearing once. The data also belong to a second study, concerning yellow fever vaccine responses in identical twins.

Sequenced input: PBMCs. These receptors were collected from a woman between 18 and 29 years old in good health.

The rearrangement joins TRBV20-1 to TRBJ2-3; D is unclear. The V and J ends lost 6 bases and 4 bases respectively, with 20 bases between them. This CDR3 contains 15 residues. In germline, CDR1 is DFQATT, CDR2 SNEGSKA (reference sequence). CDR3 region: CSAPEATLSSDTQYF. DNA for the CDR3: TGCAGTGCACCCGAAGCAACCCTCTCTTCAGATACGCAGTATTTT.

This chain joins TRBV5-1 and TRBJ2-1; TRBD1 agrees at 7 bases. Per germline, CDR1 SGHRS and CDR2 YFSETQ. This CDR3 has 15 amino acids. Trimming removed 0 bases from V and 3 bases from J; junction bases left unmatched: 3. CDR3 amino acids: CASSLVGQNYNEQFF. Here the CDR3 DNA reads TGCGCCAGCAGCTTGGTGGGACAGAACTACAATGAGCAGTTCTTC.

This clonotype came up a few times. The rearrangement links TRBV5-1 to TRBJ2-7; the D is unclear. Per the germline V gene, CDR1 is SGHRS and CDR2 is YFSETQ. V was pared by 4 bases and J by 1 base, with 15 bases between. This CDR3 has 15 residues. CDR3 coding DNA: TGCGCCAGCAGCCCCGGGCTTGTTATATCCTACGAGCAGTACTTC. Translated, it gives CASSPGLVISYEQYF. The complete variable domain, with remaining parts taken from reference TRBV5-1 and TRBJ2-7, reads KAGVTQTPRYLIKTRGQQVTLSCSPISGHRSVSWYQQTPGQGLQFLFEYFSETQRNKGNFPGRFSGRQFSNSRSEMNVSTLELGDSALYLCASSPGLVISYEQYFGPGTRLTVT.

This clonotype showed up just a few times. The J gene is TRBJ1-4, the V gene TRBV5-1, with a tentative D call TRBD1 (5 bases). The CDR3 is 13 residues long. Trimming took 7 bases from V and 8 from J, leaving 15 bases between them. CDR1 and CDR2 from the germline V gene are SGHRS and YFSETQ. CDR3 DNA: TGCGCCAGCGGCGGGGGAGAGAACGAAAAACTGTTTTTT. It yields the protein CASGGGENEKLFF.

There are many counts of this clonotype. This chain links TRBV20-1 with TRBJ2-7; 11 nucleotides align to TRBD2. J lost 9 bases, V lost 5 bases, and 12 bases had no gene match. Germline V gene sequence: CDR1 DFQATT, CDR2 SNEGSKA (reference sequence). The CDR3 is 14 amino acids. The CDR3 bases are TGCAGTGCTGGGACTAGCGGCCAAGCCTGGGGGCAGTACTTC. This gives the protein CSAGTSGQAWGQYF.

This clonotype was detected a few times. This chain's CDR3 is CASSLRAESSQNEPQYF. In DNA form, the CDR3 reads TGTGCCAGCAGCTTAAGGGCGGAGTCGTCCCAGAATGAGCCCCAGTACTTC. The chain links TRBV7-9 to TRBJ2-5, with D unclear. The CDR3 spans 17 residues. CDR1 SEHNR and CDR2 FQNEAQ come from the germline V gene (reference sequence). V was clipped by 2 bases and J by 9 bases, with 25 bases between them.

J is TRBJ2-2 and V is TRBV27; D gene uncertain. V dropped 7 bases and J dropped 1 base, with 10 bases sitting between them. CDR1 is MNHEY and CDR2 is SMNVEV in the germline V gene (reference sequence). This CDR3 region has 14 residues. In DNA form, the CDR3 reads TGTGCCAGCACCAGGAACAGGAACACCGGGGAGCTGTTTTTT. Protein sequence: CASTRNRNTGELFF.

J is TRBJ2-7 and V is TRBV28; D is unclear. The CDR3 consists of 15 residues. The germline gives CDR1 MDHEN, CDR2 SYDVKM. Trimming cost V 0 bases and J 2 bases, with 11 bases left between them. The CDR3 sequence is CASSLWASNTYEQYF. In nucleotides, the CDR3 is TGTGCCAGCAGTTTATGGGCCAGCAATACCTACGAGCAGTACTTC.

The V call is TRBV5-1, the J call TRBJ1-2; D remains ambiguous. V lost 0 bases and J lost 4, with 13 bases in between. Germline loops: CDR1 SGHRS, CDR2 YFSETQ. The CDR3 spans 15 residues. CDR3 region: CASSLDAALLYGYTF. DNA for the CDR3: TGCGCCAGCAGCTTGGATGCAGCCCTACTCTATGGCTACACCTTC.

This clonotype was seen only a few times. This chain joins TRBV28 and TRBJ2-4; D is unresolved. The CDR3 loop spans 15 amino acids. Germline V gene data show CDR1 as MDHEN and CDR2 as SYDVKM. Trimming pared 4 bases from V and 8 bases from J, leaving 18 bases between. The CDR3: CASSSPLRYPHIQYF. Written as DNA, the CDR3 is TGTGCCAGCAGTTCCCCACTTCGGTATCCGCACATTCAGTACTTC.

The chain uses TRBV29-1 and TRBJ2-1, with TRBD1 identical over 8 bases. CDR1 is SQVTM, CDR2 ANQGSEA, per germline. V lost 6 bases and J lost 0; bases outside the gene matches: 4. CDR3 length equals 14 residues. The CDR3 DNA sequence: TGCAGCGTGGTCACAGGGGGCTCCTACAATGAGCAGTTCTTC. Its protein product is CSVVTGGSYNEQFF.

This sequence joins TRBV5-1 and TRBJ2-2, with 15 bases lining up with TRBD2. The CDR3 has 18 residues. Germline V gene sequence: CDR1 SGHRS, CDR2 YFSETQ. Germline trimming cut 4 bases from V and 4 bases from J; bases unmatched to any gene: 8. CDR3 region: CASSDGLAGGLSTGELFF. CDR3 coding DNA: TGCGCCAGCAGCGATGGACTAGCGGGAGGGCTGAGCACCGGGGAGCTGTTTTTT.

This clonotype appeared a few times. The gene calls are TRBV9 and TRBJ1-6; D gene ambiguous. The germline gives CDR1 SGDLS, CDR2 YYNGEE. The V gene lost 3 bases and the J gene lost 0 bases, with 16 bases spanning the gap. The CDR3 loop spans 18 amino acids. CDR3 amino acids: CASSGQHIGSSYNSPLHF. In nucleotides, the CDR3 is TGTGCCAGCAGCGGGCAGCACATAGGAAGCTCCTATAATTCACCCCTCCACTTT.

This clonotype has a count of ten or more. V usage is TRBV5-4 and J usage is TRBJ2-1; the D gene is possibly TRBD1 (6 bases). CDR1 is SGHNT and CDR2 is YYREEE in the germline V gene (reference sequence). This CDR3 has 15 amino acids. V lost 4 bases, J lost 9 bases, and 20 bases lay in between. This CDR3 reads CASSLGGPPVVEQFF. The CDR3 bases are TGTGCCAGCAGCCTAGGGGGACCCCCTGTGGTTGAGCAGTTCTTC.

CDR3 sequence (DNA): TGTGCCACCAGTGACCGTCGCTTGGGCAGTTACAATGAGCAGTTCTTC. Protein sequence: CATSDRRLGSYNEQFF. The chain links TRBV24-1 to TRBJ2-1; D is undetermined. V was pared by 4 bases and J by 4 bases, with 16 bases between. This CDR3 region has 16 residues. Germline V lookup: CDR1 KGHDR, CDR2 SFDVKD.

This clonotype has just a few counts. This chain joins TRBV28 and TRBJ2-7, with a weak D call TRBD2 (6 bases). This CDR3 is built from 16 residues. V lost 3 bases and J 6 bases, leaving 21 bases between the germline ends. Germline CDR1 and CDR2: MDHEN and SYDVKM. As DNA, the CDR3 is TGTGCCAGCAGTTTGGTGCAGCCAGGAGGGTTGGGCGAGCAGTACTTC. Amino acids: CASSLVQPGGLGEQYF.

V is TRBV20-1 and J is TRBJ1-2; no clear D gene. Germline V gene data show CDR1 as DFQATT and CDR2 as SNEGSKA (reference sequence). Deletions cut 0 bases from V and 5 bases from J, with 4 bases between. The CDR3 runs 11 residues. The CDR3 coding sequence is TGCAGTGCTAGAGATGGGTATGGCTACACCTTC. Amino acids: CSARDGYGYTF.

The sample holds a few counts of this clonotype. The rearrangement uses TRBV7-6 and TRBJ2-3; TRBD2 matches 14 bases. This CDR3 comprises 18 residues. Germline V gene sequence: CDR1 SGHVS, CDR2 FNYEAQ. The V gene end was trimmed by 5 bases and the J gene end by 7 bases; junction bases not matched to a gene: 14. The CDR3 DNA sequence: TGTGCCAGCAGCCCGAAACACGGACTAGCGGGGGGACCACATACGCAGTATTTT. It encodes CASSPKHGLAGGPHTQYF.

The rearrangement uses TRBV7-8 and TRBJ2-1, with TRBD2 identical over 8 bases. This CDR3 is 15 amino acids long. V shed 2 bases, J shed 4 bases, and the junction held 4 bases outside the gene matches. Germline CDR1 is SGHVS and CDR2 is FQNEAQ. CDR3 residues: CASSLTLADYNEQFF. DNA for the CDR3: TGTGCCAGCAGCTTAACACTAGCGGATTACAATGAGCAGTTCTTC. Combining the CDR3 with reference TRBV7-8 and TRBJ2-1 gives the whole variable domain GAGVSQSPRYKVAKRGQDVALRCDPISGHVSLFWYQQALGQGPEFLTYFQNEAQLDKSGLPSDRFFAERPEGSVSTLKIQRTQQEDSAVYLCASSLTLADYNEQFFGPGTRLTVL.

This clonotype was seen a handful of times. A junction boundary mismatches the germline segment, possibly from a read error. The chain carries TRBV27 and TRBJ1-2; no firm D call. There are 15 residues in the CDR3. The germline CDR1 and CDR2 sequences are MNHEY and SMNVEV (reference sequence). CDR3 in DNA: TGTGCCAGCACCCCTACGTCCGGACCCAACTATGGCTACGCCTTC. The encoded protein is CASTPTSGPNYGYAF.

DNA of the CDR3: TGTGCCAGCAGTACCCAGGACGTCGGGGGGACTGAAGCTTTCTTT. This codes for CASSTQDVGGTEAFF. The J gene is TRBJ1-1, the V gene TRBV12-3 or TRBV12-4; possibly TRBD1 for D (5 bases). V shed 5 bases and J shed 5 bases, with 18 bases lying between them. The CDR3 is made up of 15 amino acids.

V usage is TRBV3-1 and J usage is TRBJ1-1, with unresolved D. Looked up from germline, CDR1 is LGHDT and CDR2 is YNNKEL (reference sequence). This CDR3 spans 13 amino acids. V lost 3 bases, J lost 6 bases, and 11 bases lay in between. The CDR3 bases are TGTGCCAGCAGCCAGACCGAGGGATCTGAAGCTTTCTTT. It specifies CASSQTEGSEAFF. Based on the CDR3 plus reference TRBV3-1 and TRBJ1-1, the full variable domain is DTAVSQTPKYLVTQMGNDKSIKCEQNLGHDTMYWYKQDSKKFLKIMFSYNNKELIINETVPNRFSPKSPDKAHLNLHINSLELGDSAVYFCASSQTEGSEAFFGQGTRLTVV.